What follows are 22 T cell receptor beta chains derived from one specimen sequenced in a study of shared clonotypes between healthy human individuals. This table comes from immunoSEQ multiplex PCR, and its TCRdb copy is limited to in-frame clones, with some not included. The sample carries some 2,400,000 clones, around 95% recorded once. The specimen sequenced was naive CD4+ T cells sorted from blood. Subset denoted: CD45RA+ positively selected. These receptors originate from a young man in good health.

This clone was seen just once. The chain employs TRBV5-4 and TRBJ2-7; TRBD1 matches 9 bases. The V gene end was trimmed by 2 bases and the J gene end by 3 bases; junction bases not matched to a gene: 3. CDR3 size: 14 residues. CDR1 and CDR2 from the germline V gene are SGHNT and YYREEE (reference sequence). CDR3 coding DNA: TGTGCCAGCAGCTTACCGGGACAGGGCTACGAGCAGTACTTC. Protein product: CASSLPGQGYEQYF. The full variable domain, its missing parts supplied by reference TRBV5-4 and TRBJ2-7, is ETGVTQSPTHLIKTRGQQVTLRCSSQSGHNTVSWYQQALGQGPQFIFQYYREEENGRGNFPPRFSGLQFPNYSSELNVNALELDDSALYLCASSLPGQGYEQYFGPGTRLTVT.

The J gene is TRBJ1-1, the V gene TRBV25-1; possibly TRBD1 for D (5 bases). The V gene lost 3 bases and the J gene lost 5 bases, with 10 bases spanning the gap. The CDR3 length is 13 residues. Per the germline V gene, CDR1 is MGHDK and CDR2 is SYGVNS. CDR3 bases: TGTGCCAGCAGTGAGCCAGGGAGGACTGAAGCTTTCTTT. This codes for CASSEPGRTEAFF.

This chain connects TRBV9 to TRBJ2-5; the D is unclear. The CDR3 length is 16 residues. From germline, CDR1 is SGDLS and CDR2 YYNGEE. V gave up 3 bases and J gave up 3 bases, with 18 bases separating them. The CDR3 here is CASSEGIGPPEETQYF. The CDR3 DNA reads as TGTGCCAGCAGCGAGGGAATCGGACCGCCTGAAGAGACCCAGTACTTC.

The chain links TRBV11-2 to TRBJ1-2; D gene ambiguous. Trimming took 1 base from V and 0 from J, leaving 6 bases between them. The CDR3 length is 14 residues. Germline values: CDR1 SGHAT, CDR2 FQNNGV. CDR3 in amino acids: CASSLGPANYGYTF. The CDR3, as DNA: TGTGCCAGCAGCTTAGGTCCCGCTAACTATGGCTACACCTTC.

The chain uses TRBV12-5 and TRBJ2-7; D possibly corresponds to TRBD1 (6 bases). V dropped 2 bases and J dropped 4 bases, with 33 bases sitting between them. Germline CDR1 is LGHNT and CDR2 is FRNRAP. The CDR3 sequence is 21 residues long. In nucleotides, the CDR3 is TGTGCTAGTGGTTTGTTAATTGTGGAACTCCGATTGGACAGCGGACCGTACGAGCAGTACTTC. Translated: CASGLLIVELRLDSGPYEQYF.

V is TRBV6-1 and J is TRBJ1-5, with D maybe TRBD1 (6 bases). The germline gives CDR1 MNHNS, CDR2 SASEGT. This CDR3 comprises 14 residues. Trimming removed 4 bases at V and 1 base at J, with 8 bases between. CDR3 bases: TGTGCCAGCAGTGGAGGGGGGAGCAATCAGCCCCAGCATTTT. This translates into CASSGGGSNQPQHF.

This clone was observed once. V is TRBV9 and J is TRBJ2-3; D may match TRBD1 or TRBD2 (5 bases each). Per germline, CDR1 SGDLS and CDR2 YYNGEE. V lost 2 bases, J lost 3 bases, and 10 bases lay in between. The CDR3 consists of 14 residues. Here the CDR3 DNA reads TGTGCCAGCAGCGTGGTGGGGGTAACAGATACGCAGTATTTT. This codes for CASSVVGVTDTQYF.

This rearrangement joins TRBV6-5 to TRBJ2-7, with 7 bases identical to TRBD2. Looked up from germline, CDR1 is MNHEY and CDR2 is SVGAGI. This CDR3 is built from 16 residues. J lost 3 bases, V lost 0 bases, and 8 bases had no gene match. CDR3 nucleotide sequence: TGTGCCAGCAGTTACTCGTTTCTGAGCGGGAACTACGAGCAGTACTTC. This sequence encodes CASSYSFLSGNYEQYF.

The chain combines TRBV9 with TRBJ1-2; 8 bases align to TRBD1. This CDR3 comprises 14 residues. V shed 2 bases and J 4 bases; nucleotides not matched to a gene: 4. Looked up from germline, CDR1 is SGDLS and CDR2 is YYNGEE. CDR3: CASSVGQEPYGYTF. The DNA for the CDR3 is TGTGCCAGCAGCGTGGGACAGGAACCCTATGGCTACACCTTC.

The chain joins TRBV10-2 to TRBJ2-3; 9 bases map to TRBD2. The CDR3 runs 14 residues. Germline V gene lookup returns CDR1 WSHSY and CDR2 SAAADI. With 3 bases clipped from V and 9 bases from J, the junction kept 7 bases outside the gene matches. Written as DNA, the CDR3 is TGCGCCAGCAGTGACGGCGGGGGGGTTTCAACGCAGTATTTT. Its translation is CASSDGGGVSTQYF.

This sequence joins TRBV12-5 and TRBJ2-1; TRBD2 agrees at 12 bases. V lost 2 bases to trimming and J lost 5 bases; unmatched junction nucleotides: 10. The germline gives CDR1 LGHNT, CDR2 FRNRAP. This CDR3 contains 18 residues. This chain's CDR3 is CASGLTPLAGGLHNEQFF. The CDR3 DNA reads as TGTGCTAGTGGTTTGACCCCACTAGCGGGAGGCCTCCACAATGAGCAGTTCTTC.

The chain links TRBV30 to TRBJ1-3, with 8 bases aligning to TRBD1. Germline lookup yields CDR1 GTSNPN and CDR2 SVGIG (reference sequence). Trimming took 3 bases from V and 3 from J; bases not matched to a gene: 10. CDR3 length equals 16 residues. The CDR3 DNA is TGTGCCTGGAGGGGCTATGGACAGGGAGATGGAAACACCATATATTTT. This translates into CAWRGYGQGDGNTIYF.

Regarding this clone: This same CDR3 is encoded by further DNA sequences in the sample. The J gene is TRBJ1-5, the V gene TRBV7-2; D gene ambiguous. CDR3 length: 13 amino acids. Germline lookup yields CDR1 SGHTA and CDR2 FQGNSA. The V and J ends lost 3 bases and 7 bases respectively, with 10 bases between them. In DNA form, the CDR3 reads TGTGCCAGCAGCTTGGTGGAGGGACAGCCCCAGCATTTT. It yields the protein CASSLVEGQPQHF.

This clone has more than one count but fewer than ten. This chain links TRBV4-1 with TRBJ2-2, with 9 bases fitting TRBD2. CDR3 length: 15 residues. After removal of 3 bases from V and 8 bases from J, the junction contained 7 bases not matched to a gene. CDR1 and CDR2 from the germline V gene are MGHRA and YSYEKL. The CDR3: CASSQSGGLLGELFF. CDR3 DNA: TGCGCCAGCAGCCAGAGCGGGGGGCTCTTGGGGGAGCTGTTTTTT.

CDR3 protein: CASSPQEAVPYEQYF. The DNA for the CDR3 is TGTGCCAGCTCACCACAGGAGGCGGTACCCTACGAGCAGTACTTC. This chain links TRBV18 with TRBJ2-7, with D perhaps TRBD2 (5 bases). CDR1 KGHSH and CDR2 LQKENI come from the germline V gene. With 1 base removed from V and 2 bases from J, the gap between germline ends came to 12 bases. This CDR3 comprises 15 residues.

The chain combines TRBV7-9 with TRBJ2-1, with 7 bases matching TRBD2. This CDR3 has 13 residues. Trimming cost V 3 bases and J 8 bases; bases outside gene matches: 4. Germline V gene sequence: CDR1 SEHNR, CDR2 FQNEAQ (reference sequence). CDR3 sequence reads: CASSFPSGDEQFF. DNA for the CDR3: TGTGCCAGCAGCTTCCCAAGCGGGGATGAGCAGTTCTTC.

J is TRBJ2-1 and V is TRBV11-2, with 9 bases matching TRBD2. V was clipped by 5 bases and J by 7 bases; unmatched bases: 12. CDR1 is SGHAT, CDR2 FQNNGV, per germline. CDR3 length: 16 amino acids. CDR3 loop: CASSPRGLAPSNEQFF. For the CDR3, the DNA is TGTGCCAGCAGCCCTAGAGGACTAGCGCCGAGTAATGAGCAGTTCTTC.

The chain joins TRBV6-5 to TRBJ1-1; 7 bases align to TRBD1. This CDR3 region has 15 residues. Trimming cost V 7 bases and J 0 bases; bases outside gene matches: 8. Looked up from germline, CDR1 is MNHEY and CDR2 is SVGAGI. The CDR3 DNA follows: TGTGCCAGCACCCGGAGGGGGCCGATGAACACTGAAGCTTTCTTT. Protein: CASTRRGPMNTEAFF.

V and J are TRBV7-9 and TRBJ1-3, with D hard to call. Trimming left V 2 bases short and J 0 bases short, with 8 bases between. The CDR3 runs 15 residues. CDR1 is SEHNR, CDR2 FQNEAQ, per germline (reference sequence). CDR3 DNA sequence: TGTGCCAGCAGCTTAAGGGAGCCCTCTGGAAACACCATATATTTT. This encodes CASSLREPSGNTIYF.

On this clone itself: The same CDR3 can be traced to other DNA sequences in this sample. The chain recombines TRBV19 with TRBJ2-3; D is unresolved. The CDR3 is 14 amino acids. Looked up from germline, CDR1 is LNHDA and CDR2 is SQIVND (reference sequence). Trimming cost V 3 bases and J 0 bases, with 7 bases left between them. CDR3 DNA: TGTGCCAGTAGTATTTCTGGAAGCACAGATACGCAGTATTTT. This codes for CASSISGSTDTQYF.

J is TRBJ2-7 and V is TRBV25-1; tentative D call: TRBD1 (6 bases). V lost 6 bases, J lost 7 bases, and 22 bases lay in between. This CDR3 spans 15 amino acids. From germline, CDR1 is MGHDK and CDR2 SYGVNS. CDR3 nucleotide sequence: TGTGCCAGCAGCCCCCCAGGGGCCTCCCGGAAGGAGCAGTACTTC. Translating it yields CASSPPGASRKEQYF.

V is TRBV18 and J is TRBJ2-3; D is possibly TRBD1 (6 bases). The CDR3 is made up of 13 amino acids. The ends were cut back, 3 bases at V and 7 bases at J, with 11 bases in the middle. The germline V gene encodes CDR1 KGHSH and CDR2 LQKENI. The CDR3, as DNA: TGTGCCAGCTCACCGGACAGAACCAATACGCAGTATTTT. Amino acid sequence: CASSPDRTNTQYF.